This section outlines one T cell receptor (delta chain) sequence together with its context. This clone has a handful of counts. The clone's antigen remains unknown. The protein in TCRdb stems from a much larger clone and differs at residue 3 from this DNA's translation, likely a read error; here the protein is translated from the DNA. This sample was taken from a study of γδ T cells in repeated Plasmodium falciparum infection (dated by TCRdb to the early 2020s). About the full investigation: The natural-infection arm enrolled Malian children exposed to intense seasonal malaria transmission and compared the Malian children with Australian children matched for age and gender. Malian gammadelta TCR repertoires were analysed cross-sectionally during no-transmission periods and were analysed longitudinally across acute febrile malaria episodes. Four to six malaria-naive U.S. adults underwent four controlled human malaria infections by bites from P. falciparum NF54-infected Anopheles stephensi mosquitoes over about 630 days. Using both natural infection in Mali and controlled human malaria infection, the study looked at the way repeated Plasmodium falciparum infection shapes the human gammadelta T cell repertoire. Samples from controlled-infection subjects were taken at baseline, right before selected infections, and 21 days after each infection.

On the study overall, not on this receptor specifically: Generalizability was limited because the Malian cohort came from a small rural village made up predominantly of one ethnic group. The controlled-infection cohort was small, limiting analysis of inter-individual variability in gammadelta T cell responses.

Receptors were amplified or captured by multiplex PCR. The sequencer listed for this sample is Illumina MiSeq. From each sorted gammadelta T cell sample, both TCR gamma (TRG) and TCR delta (TRD) chains were sequenced. The authors' pipeline ran thus. Repertoire analyses included clonotype tree plots, accumulated frequency of the top 20 clonotypes, diversity index (DI) and D75 metrics. TCRdb called clones from the public reads with CATT, and repeated DNA sequences were later combined into one row. What appears here as the V and J calls and clone size reflects TCRdb's work, not the paper's. For this sample the table gives approximately 93,000 delta-chain clones, of which approximately 0.92% were detected only once. The ten largest clones add up to over 8.5% of the sample. The clonotype originates from a pool of human donors (malaria-infected and uninfected, not separated). Sequenced: gamma-delta T cells from blood.

The CDR3 is CAFFLETHYWGIRVGGPDKLIF. Here is the DNA: TGTGCTTTCTTCCTAGAAACCCATTACTGGGGGATACGCGTAGGGGGTCCCGATAAACTCATCTTT. The sequence links TRAV38-2/DV8 to TRDJ1; the junction holds 13 bases that match TRDD3. TCRdb records no J gene; here it was assigned by comparing the DNA to germline. At the junction V is shortened by 9 bases and J by 3 bases; bases outside the gene matches: 29. The CDR3 holds 22 amino acids from the cysteine to the phenylalanine. The only DNA kept is the CDR3, 66 bases in frame from the first base. Via the germline V gene, CDR1 is TSESDYY and CDR2 QEAYKQQN.